Following are 12 T cell receptor beta chains from one sample sequenced in a study of T cells after yellow fever vaccination. Via MiXCR, TCRdb re-called the 5' RACE reads, giving one row per CDR3 protein. The top ten clones hold less than 30% of a sample with over 100,000 distinct CDR3 sequences, around 8% of them seen once. Source: CD8+ T cells sorted from PBMCs, taken 45 days after the yellow fever booster vaccination. The receptors were gathered from a young man who received the YFV17D yellow fever vaccine.

The chain uses TRBV7-9 and TRBJ2-1; 10 nucleotides line up with TRBD2. The V gene's germline CDR1 is SEHNR and CDR2 FQNEAQ (reference sequence). The length of the CDR3 is 16 residues. Germline trimming cut 1 base from V and 10 bases from J; bases unmatched to any gene: 10. For the CDR3, the DNA is TGTGCCAGCAGCTTAGATGGCCTAGCGGGAGTTCAAGAGCAGTTCTTC. Translation: CASSLDGLAGVQEQFF. Full variable domain (outside the CDR3, taken from reference TRBV7-9 and TRBJ2-1): DTGVSQNPRHKITKRGQNVTFRCDPISEHNRLYWYRQTLGQGPEFLTYFQNEAQLEKSRLLSDRFSAERPKGSFSTLEIQRTEQGDSAMYLCASSLDGLAGVQEQFFGPGTRLTVL.

This clonotype was seen ten or more times. This chain joins TRBV30 and TRBJ2-7; 7 bases match TRBD1. CDR1 is GTSNPN and CDR2 is SVGIG in the germline V gene (reference sequence). V gave up 2 bases and J gave up 2 bases; unmatched junction bases: 3. The CDR3 length is 13 residues. DNA for the CDR3: TGTGCCTGGAGTTACAGGGGACCCTACGAGCAGTACTTC. Protein product: CAWSYRGPYEQYF. The whole variable domain, remainder taken from reference TRBV30 and TRBJ2-7, is SQTIHQWPATLVQPVGSPLSLECTVEGTSNPNLYWYRQAAGRGLQLLFYSVGIGQISSEVPQNLSASRPQDRQFILSSKKLLLSDSGFYLCAWSYRGPYEQYFGPGTRLTVT.

This clonotype has a count of ten or more. This chain joins TRBV20-1 and TRBJ1-2, with D possibly matching TRBD1 (6 bases). V shed 6 bases and J shed 8 bases, with 19 bases lying between them. CDR3 size: 13 residues. CDR1 is DFQATT, CDR2 SNEGSKA, per germline (reference sequence). The CDR3 DNA reads TGCAGTGCGGAGAGGGGGGAGATATACGGCTACACCTTC. Its translation: CSAERGEIYGYTF.

As for this clonotype: Compared with germline, one end of the junction differs, possibly owing to a read error. The J gene is TRBJ1-1, the V gene TRBV9; no reliable D call. This CDR3 spans 16 amino acids. Germline V lookup: CDR1 SGDLS, CDR2 YYNGEE. The CDR3 sequence is CVSSLGREALNTEAFF. As DNA, the CDR3 is TGTGTCAGCAGTTTAGGGAGGGAGGCGTTGAACACTGAAGCTTTCTTT.

The CDR3: CSARRQGSNTGELFF. Here the CDR3 DNA reads TGCAGTGCTAGACGACAGGGTTCGAACACCGGGGAGCTGTTTTTT. The rearrangement links TRBV20-1 to TRBJ2-2; 7 nucleotides line up with TRBD1. Germline CDR1 DFQATT, CDR2 SNEGSKA (reference sequence). Trimming cost V 2 bases and J 0 bases; bases outside gene matches: 3. This CDR3 region has 15 residues.

This clonotype was recorded at least ten times. This chain links TRBV6-6 with TRBJ1-1; TRBD1 agrees at 11 bases. Per germline, CDR1 MNHNY and CDR2 SVGAGI (reference sequence). J was trimmed by 4 bases and V by 11 bases; bases with no gene match: 6. The CDR3 contains 13 residues. The CDR3 DNA reads TGTGCCGGGGGACAGGGGGATTTCACTGAAGCTTTCTTT. Its protein product is CAGGQGDFTEAFF.

This clonotype was detected ten times or more. The gene calls are TRBV21-1 and TRBJ2-7. TRBV21-1 is assigned pseudogene status. This CDR3 comprises 12 residues. CDR3 bases: TGTGCCAGCATGGTAGGGGTCTACGAGCAGTACTTC. Translation: CASMVGVYEQYF.

There are many counts of this clonotype. This chain links TRBV2 with TRBJ2-4, with 12 bases aligning to TRBD2. Germline V gives CDR1 SNHLY, CDR2 FYNNEI. With V trimmed by 4 bases and J by 0 bases, 19 bases remained unmatched. The CDR3 is made up of 22 amino acids. In DNA, the CDR3 is TGTGCCAGCAGTGCGACTAGCGGGAGACTAACTGCCCGACCCCTAGCCAAAAACATTCAGTACTTC. It is translated as CASSATSGRLTARPLAKNIQYF.

This clonotype occurred many times. In nucleotides, the CDR3 is TGTGCCAGCAGTTTAGGACAGGGTTACAATGAGCAGTTCTTC. Encoded protein: CASSLGQGYNEQFF. This chain links TRBV27 with TRBJ2-1, with TRBD1 matching over 8 bases. The CDR3 runs 14 residues. V shed 2 bases, J shed 4 bases, and the junction held 1 base outside the gene matches. Germline assignment: CDR1 MNHEY and CDR2 SMNVEV (reference sequence).

There are many counts of this clonotype. The V gene is TRBV27, the J gene TRBJ1-1; D not certain. V was cut by 6 bases and J by 5 bases, with 7 bases left in between. This CDR3 comprises 11 residues. Germline CDR1 and CDR2: MNHEY and SMNVEV (reference sequence). The CDR3 protein is CASSSWTEAFF. In DNA form, the CDR3 reads TGTGCCAGCAGCTCATGGACTGAAGCTTTCTTT.

This clonotype was recorded many times. The J gene is TRBJ2-1, the V gene TRBV7-6; D not resolved. Germline values: CDR1 SGHVS, CDR2 FNYEAQ. This CDR3 comprises 13 residues. V lost 1 base, J lost 5 bases, and 6 bases lay in between. The CDR3 is CASSLGRDNEQFF. The CDR3 bases are TGTGCCAGCAGCTTAGGCCGGGACAATGAGCAGTTCTTC.

This clonotype appeared many times. The chain is built from TRBV4-3 and TRBJ2-1, with D possibly matching TRBD2 (5 bases). V gave up 1 base and J gave up 6 bases, with 13 bases separating them. Germline V gene sequence: CDR1 LGHNA, CDR2 YSLEER. The CDR3 consists of 15 residues. CDR3 protein: CASSQGLWEFNEQFF. The CDR3 DNA sequence: TGCGCCAGCAGCCAAGGACTGTGGGAGTTCAATGAGCAGTTCTTC.